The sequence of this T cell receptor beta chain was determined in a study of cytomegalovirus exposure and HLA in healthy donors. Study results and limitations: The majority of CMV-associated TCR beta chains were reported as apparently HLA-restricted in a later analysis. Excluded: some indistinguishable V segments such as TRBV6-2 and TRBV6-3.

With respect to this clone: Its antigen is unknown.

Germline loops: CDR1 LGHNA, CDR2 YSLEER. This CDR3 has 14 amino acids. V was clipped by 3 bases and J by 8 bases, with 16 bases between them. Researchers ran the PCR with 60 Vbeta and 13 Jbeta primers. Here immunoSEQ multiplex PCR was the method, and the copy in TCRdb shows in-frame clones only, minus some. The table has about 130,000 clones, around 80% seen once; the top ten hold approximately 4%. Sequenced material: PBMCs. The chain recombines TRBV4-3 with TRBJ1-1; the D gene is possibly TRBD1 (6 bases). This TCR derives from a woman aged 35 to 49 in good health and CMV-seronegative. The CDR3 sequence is CASSHNRRGPEAFF. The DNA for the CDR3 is TGCGCCAGCAGCCATAACAGGCGGGGGCCAGAAGCTTTCTTT.